The next 5 T cell receptor beta chains were all read from a single sample in a study of control samples from healthy donors and cancer patients. The repertoire was sequenced with immunoSEQ multiplex PCR; TCRdb's copy has only in-frame clones and lacks some. The sample holds about 99,000 clones, around 89% seen once. Sequencing input: PBMCs. These receptor sequences come from a man aged 55 to 70 with lung cancer.

This clone was found a few times. The chain carries TRBV11-2 and TRBJ1-1; D gene ambiguous. CDR3 size: 15 residues. Germline V gene sequence: CDR1 SGHAT, CDR2 FQNNGV. V lost 1 base and J lost 0, with 9 bases in between. In nucleotides, the CDR3 is TGTGCCAGCAGCTTAGTAGCAGTACTGAACACTGAAGCTTTCTTT. Translating it yields CASSLVAVLNTEAFF.

V gene TRBV10-1 combines with J gene TRBJ2-2; 7 bases agree with TRBD2. The J segment lost 2 bases and the V segment lost 8 bases, leaving 5 bases of the junction unmatched. CDR3 length: 14 amino acids. Per germline, CDR1 WNHNN and CDR2 SYGVQD (reference sequence). CDR3 protein: CASRSGDNTGELFF. CDR3 in DNA: TGCGCCAGCCGGAGCGGGGATAACACCGGGGAGCTGTTTTTT.

The chain carries TRBV9 and TRBJ2-3; TRBD2 aligns across 12 bases. This CDR3 contains 16 residues. CDR1 and CDR2 (germline): SGDLS, YYNGEE. V was clipped by 2 bases and J by 4 bases; unmatched bases: 5. The CDR3 DNA follows: TGTGCCAGCAGCGTCCCTAGCGGGGGGGCCCCAGATACGCAGTATTTT. It specifies CASSVPSGGAPDTQYF.

The chain uses TRBV5-1 and TRBJ1-4; the D gene is possibly TRBD1 (6 bases). The ends were cut back, 2 bases at V and 6 bases at J, with 11 bases in the middle. Germline V lookup: CDR1 SGHRS, CDR2 YFSETQ. The CDR3 totals 14 residues. CDR3 amino acids: CASSLRDTDEKLFF. In DNA, the CDR3 is TGCGCCAGCAGCTTAAGGGACACGGATGAAAAACTGTTTTTT.

The V and J genes are TRBV5-6 and TRBJ2-3; 13 bases line up with TRBD2. Germline V gene lookup returns CDR1 SGHDT and CDR2 YYEEEE. CDR3 size: 16 residues. The V and J ends lost 5 bases and 3 bases, in that order; junction bases with no gene match: 6. In DNA, the CDR3 is TGTGCCAGCAGGGGAGTGACTAGCGGGGGGACAGATACGCAGTATTTT. Its translation is CASRGVTSGGTDTQYF.